These 21 T cell receptor beta chains originate from one sample sequenced in a study of blood T cell repertoires in COVID-19. Method: immunoSEQ multiplex PCR; TCRdb's copy keeps in-frame clones and lacks some. There are 200,000 to 250,000 clones in the sample; 70% to 85% occur only once, and roughly 7.8% lies in the top ten. Specimen: peripheral blood. These TCRs come from a woman older than 75 with COVID-19, enrolled during active disease.

The chain carries TRBV5-1 and TRBJ1-2; 8 bases match TRBD1. J gave up 6 bases and V 6 bases, and 7 bases lay outside the gene matches. Germline values: CDR1 SGHRS, CDR2 YFSETQ. The CDR3 is made up of 13 amino acids. Written as DNA, the CDR3 is TGCGCCAGCAACCGACAGGGGAGTGATGGCTACACCTTC. It is translated as CASNRQGSDGYTF.

J is TRBJ2-7 and V is TRBV6-5, with D possibly TRBD1 on 5 matching bases. Trimming took 7 bases from V and 2 from J, leaving 9 bases between them. Germline loops: CDR1 MNHEY, CDR2 SVGAGI. The CDR3 spans 12 residues. The CDR3 nucleotides read TGTGCCAGCAAGGGCAGGGCCTACGAGCAGTACTTC. Translated: CASKGRAYEQYF.

This clone was seen a handful of times. V is TRBV11-2 and J is TRBJ2-3; 7 bases agree with TRBD2. Germline V gene sequence: CDR1 SGHAT, CDR2 FQNNGV. The CDR3 covers 16 residues. J gave up 1 base and V 4 bases, and 8 bases lay outside the gene matches. This chain's CDR3 is CASSSTSSGGTDTQYF. In DNA, the CDR3 is TGTGCCAGCAGCTCCACCTCGAGCGGGGGCACAGATACGCAGTATTTT. Full variable domain (missing parts from reference TRBV11-2 and TRBJ2-3): EAGVAQSPRYKIIEKRQSVAFWCNPISGHATLYWYQQILGQGPKLLIQFQNNGVVDDSQLPKDRFSAERLKGVDSTLKIQPAKLEDSAVYLCASSSTSSGGTDTQYFGPGTRLTVL.

V is TRBV27 and J is TRBJ2-7; 7 bases are shared with TRBD1. The CDR3 loop spans 14 amino acids. Unmatched junction bases numbered 5, after V lost 4 bases and J lost 2 bases. Looked up from germline, CDR1 is MNHEY and CDR2 is SMNVEV (reference sequence). The CDR3 spells CASSYRDRAYEQYF. CDR3 nucleotides: TGTGCCAGCAGTTACCGGGACAGAGCCTACGAGCAGTACTTC.

This clone appeared a few times. V is TRBV10-3 and J is TRBJ1-2; TRBD1 might be the D (6 bases). The CDR3 totals 12 residues. The germline V gene encodes CDR1 ENHRY and CDR2 SYGVKD. The V end lost 5 bases, the J end lost 8 bases, and 12 bases lay between the germline ends. The CDR3 loop reads CAISPGETGYTF. The CDR3 coding sequence is TGTGCCATCAGTCCAGGGGAAACGGGCTACACCTTC.

V is TRBV10-1 and J is TRBJ2-1; 9 bases are shared with TRBD2. Trimming cost V 2 bases and J 6 bases; bases outside gene matches: 11. This CDR3 is built from 17 residues. CDR1 is WNHNN, CDR2 SYGVQD, per germline (reference sequence). CDR3 protein: CASSERIRRGGLNEQFF. The CDR3 nucleotides read TGCGCCAGCAGTGAGAGGATAAGGCGGGGGGGCCTCAATGAGCAGTTCTTC.

V gene TRBV12-5 combines with J gene TRBJ2-7, with 7 bases matching TRBD1. This CDR3 has 12 amino acids. Unmatched junction bases numbered 2, after V lost 6 bases and J lost 3 bases. The germline CDR1 and CDR2 sequences are LGHNT and FRNRAP. The chain's CDR3 is CASGRDSYEQYF. The CDR3 DNA sequence: TGTGCTAGTGGCCGGGACAGCTACGAGCAGTACTTC.

The rearrangement uses TRBV9 and TRBJ2-3, with D perhaps TRBD2 (5 bases). The CDR3 has 12 residues. The germline V gene has CDR1 SGDLS and CDR2 YYNGEE. V shed 1 base and J shed 8 bases, with 8 bases lying between them. The CDR3 nucleotides read TGTGCCAGCAGCGTATCTGCGGGTACGCAGTATTTT. It yields the protein CASSVSAGTQYF.

The genes are TRBV28 and TRBJ1-6; 8 positions agree with TRBD1. The trim removed 7 bases at V and 4 bases at J, leaving 12 bases unmatched. This CDR3 is 17 amino acids long. The V gene's germline CDR1 is MDHEN and CDR2 SYDVKM. For the CDR3, the DNA is TGTGCCAGCAATTATCTTCAGGGGGCCCCTTATAATTCACCCCTCCACTTT. The encoded protein is CASNYLQGAPYNSPLHF.

This chain connects TRBV5-1 to TRBJ1-6, with 10 bases identical to TRBD1. The CDR3 is made up of 14 amino acids. V shed 2 bases and J 8 bases; nucleotides not matched to a gene: 1. From germline, CDR1 is SGHRS and CDR2 YFSETQ. CDR3 protein: CASSFGQGDSPLHF. As DNA, the CDR3 is TGCGCCAGCAGCTTCGGACAGGGGGATTCACCCCTCCACTTT.

The J gene is TRBJ1-2, the V gene TRBV6-5; D is undetermined. The CDR3 totals 13 residues. Trimming cost V 8 bases and J 7 bases, with 17 bases left between them. From germline, CDR1 is MNHEY and CDR2 SVGAGI. CDR3 sequence (DNA): TGTGCCAGCTCGTTAGTTGGTGAGGGTGGCTACACCTTC. This codes for CASSLVGEGGYTF.

CDR3 in DNA: TGCGCCAGCAGCTTGGGTGCGGGAGGGTCGACAGATACGCAGTATTTT. Protein product: CASSLGAGGSTDTQYF. The chain carries TRBV5-1 and TRBJ2-3; 9 nucleotides agree with TRBD2. J lost 3 bases, V lost 0 bases, and 5 bases had no gene match. This CDR3 is built from 16 residues. Per germline, CDR1 SGHRS and CDR2 YFSETQ.

This clone was counted between two and nine times. The chain uses TRBV28 and TRBJ2-5, with 9 bases aligning to TRBD2. This CDR3 is built from 16 residues. V gave up 8 bases and J gave up 5 bases; unmatched junction bases: 15. The germline CDR1 and CDR2 sequences are MDHEN and SYDVKM. The CDR3 coding sequence is TGTGCCAGCCGCCTGGTTTTAGCGGGAGTGGGGGAGACCCAGTACTTC. Translation: CASRLVLAGVGETQYF.

The chain uses TRBV2 and TRBJ2-1, with 8 bases matching TRBD1. The CDR3 has 14 residues. The germline V gene has CDR1 SNHLY and CDR2 FYNNEI. The trim removed 3 bases at V and 4 bases at J, leaving 2 bases unmatched. CDR3 region: CASSERDRYNEQFF. The CDR3, as DNA: TGTGCCAGCAGTGAGCGGGACAGGTACAATGAGCAGTTCTTC. Together with reference TRBV2 and TRBJ2-1, the CDR3 gives the full variable domain: EPEVTQTPSHQVTQMGQEVILRCVPISNHLYFYWYRQILGQKVEFLVSFYNNEISEKSEIFDDQFSVERPDGSNFTLKIRSTKLEDSAMYFCASSERDRYNEQFFGPGTRLTVL.

This clone has more than one count but fewer than ten. V is TRBV3-1 (or the pseudogene TRBV3-2) and J is TRBJ1-1; D is unclear. The V and J ends lost 4 bases and 4 bases respectively, with 13 bases between them. CDR1 is LGHDT, CDR2 YNNKEL, per germline (reference sequence). This CDR3 contains 14 residues. As DNA, the CDR3 is TGTGCCAGCAGCCCCACCCCTGTCGGCACTGAAGCTTTCTTT. Encoded protein: CASSPTPVGTEAFF.

The chain uses TRBV18 and TRBJ1-4; 7 nucleotides align to TRBD1. This CDR3 spans 13 amino acids. Germline V gives CDR1 KGHSH, CDR2 LQKENI. V was clipped by 8 bases and J by 5 bases; unmatched bases: 5. The CDR3 DNA reads as TGTGCCAGCACCCGGGACAGCAATGAAAAACTGTTTTTT. Translated, it gives CASTRDSNEKLFF.

The V and J genes are TRBV29-1 and TRBJ2-2, with a tentative D call TRBD1 (6 bases). CDR1 and CDR2 (germline): SQVTM, ANQGSEA. CDR3 length: 14 residues. Trimming took 6 bases from V and 1 from J, leaving 12 bases between them. The CDR3 loop reads CSVAQGLNTGELFF. CDR3 DNA: TGCAGCGTGGCTCAGGGGTTGAACACCGGGGAGCTGTTTTTT.

V is TRBV29-1 and J is TRBJ2-5; perhaps TRBD2 as D (5 bases). V dropped 5 bases and J dropped 1 base, with 11 bases sitting between them. Germline V lookup: CDR1 SQVTM, CDR2 ANQGSEA. The CDR3 has 13 residues. The CDR3 loop is CSVRSSGQETQYF. The DNA for the CDR3 is TGCAGCGTTCGGTCGAGCGGCCAAGAGACCCAGTACTTC. Looking up the rest from reference TRBV29-1 and TRBJ2-5 gives the full variable domain: SAVISQKPSRDICQRGTSLTIQCQVDSQVTMMFWYRQQPGQSLTLIATANQGSEATYESGFVIDKFPISRPNLTFSTLTVSNMSPEDSSIYLCSVRSSGQETQYFGPGTRLLVL.

The V gene is TRBV9, the J gene TRBJ1-2, with 7 bases aligning to TRBD1. This CDR3 has 14 amino acids. The J segment lost 3 bases and the V segment lost 2 bases, leaving 4 bases of the junction unmatched. The germline CDR1 and CDR2 sequences are SGDLS and YYNGEE. The DNA of the CDR3 is TGTGCCAGCAGCGTTTCTGACAGGGACTATGGCTACACCTTC. Its protein product is CASSVSDRDYGYTF.

The rearrangement uses TRBV3-1 (or the pseudogene TRBV3-2) and TRBJ2-3; D call uncertain. The CDR3 is 15 residues long. Deletions cut 4 bases from V and 0 bases from J, with 11 bases between. The germline V gene has CDR1 LGHDT and CDR2 YNNKEL (reference sequence). The CDR3 nucleotides read TGTGCCAGCAGCCTCCTGGCGGCGAGCACAGATACGCAGTATTTT. Protein product: CASSLLAASTDTQYF.

V usage is TRBV12-3 or TRBV12-4 and J usage is TRBJ2-1, with D possibly being TRBD1 (6 bases). V lost 3 bases and J lost 10, with 10 bases in between. This CDR3 contains 12 residues. Here the CDR3 reads CASSFYRVEQFF. CDR3 bases: TGTGCCAGCAGTTTCTACAGGGTCGAGCAGTTCTTC.